This entry concerns a single T cell receptor beta chain. Its antigen is not known. The entry originates in a study of CD4 T cell repertoires in COVID-19. About the study: Relabeled CFSE-low cells, IL-2-expanded for approximately 10 days, met spikes from other coronaviruses.

General study results and limits: Between roughly 6.5 and 26% of SARS-CoV-2 clonotypes also appeared in SARS-CoV and/or HKU1 spike cultures. Sharing of several most expanded SARS-CoV-2-reactive clonotypes across memory subsets suggested intraclonal diversification.

These memory T cells were uncultured and sequenced directly after ex vivo isolation. Generated by immunoSEQ multiplex PCR, the TCRdb table keeps only in-frame clones and is missing some. This sample carries about 24,000 clones, 93% of them seen once, and the ten largest clones take around 0.66%. The V end was cut by 3 bases, the J end by 5 bases, with 8 bases between. The CDR3 consists of 13 residues. The germline V gene has CDR1 KGHSH and CDR2 LQKENI. This sequence originates from a human donor who had COVID-19. The source was circulating follicular helper CD4+ T cells (cTfh) from blood, collected before the COVID-19 pandemic. The gene calls are TRBV18 and TRBJ1-5; D not certain. The CDR3 nucleotides are TGTGCCAGCTCACCGGCCCAGGATCAGCCCCAGCATTTT. It encodes CASSPAQDQPQHF.